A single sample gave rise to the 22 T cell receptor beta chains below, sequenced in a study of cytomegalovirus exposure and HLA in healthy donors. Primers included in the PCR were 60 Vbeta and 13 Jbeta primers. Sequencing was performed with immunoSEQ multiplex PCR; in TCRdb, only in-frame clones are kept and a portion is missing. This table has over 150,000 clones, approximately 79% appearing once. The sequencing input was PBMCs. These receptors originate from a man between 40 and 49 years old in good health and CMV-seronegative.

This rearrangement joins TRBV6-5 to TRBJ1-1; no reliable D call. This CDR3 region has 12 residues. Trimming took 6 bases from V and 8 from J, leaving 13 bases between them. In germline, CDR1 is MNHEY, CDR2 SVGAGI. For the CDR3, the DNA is TGTGCCAGCAGCAGAACCGGGTTAGAAGCTTTCTTT. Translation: CASSRTGLEAFF.

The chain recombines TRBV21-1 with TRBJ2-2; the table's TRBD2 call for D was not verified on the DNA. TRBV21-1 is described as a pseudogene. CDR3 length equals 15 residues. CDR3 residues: CASRGRQGGTGELFF. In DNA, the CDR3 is TGTGCCAGCAGAGGGCGGCAGGGAGGCACCGGGGAGCTGTTTTTT.

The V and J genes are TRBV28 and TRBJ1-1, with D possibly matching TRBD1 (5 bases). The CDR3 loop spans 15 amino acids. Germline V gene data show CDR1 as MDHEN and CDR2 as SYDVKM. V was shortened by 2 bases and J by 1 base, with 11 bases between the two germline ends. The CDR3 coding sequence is TGTGCCAGCAGTTTACAGGGTCGGTGGAACACTGAAGCTTTCTTT. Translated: CASSLQGRWNTEAFF.

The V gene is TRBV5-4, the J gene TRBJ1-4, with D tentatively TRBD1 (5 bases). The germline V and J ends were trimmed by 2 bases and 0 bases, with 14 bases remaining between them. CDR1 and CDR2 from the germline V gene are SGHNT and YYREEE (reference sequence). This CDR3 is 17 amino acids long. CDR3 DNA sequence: TGTGCCAGCAGCTTAAATCAGGGAGGGGCAACTAATGAAAAACTGTTTTTT. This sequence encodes CASSLNQGGATNEKLFF.

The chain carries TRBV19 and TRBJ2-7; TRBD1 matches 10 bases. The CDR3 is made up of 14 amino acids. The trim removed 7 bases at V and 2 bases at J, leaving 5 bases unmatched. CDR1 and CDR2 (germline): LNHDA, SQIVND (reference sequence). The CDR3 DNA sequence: TGTGCCAGTACCCTAGGACAGGGGGCCTACGAGCAGTACTTC. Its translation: CASTLGQGAYEQYF. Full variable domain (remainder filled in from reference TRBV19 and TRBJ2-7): DGGITQSPKYLFRKEGQNVTLSCEQNLNHDAMYWYRQDPGQGLRLIYYSQIVNDFQKGDIAEGYSVSREKKESFPLTVTSAQKNPTAFYLCASTLGQGAYEQYFGPGTRLTVT.

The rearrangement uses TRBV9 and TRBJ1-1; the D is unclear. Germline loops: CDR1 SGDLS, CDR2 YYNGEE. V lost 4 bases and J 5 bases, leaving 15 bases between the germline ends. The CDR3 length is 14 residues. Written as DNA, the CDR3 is TGTGCCAGCAGCCTTGTTCCCCGCGGGACTGAAGCTTTCTTT. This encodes CASSLVPRGTEAFF.

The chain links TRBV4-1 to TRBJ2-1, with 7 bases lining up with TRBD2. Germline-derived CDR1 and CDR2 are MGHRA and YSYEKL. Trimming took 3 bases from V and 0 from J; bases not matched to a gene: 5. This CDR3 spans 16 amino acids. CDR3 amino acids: CASSHWGGSSYNEQFF. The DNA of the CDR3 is TGCGCCAGCAGCCATTGGGGGGGAAGCTCCTACAATGAGCAGTTCTTC.

The CDR3 is CASSETGKQFF. The DNA for the CDR3 is TGTGCCAGCAGCGAGACAGGGAAGCAGTTCTTC. V and J are TRBV7-9 and TRBJ2-1, with TRBD1 matching over 7 bases. Trimming took 5 bases from V and 11 from J; bases not matched to a gene: 3. Germline V gene data show CDR1 as SEHNR and CDR2 as FQNEAQ (reference sequence). The CDR3 is 11 amino acids.

CDR3 DNA: TGTGCCAGCAGCGTGGGCGGGGAGAGCTCCTACGAGCAGTACTTC. Protein product: CASSVGGESSYEQYF. This rearrangement joins TRBV9 to TRBJ2-7; D perhaps matches TRBD2 (6 bases). This CDR3 is 15 amino acids long. The ends were cut back, 2 bases at V and 0 bases at J, with 12 bases in the middle. Germline V gene lookup returns CDR1 SGDLS and CDR2 YYNGEE.

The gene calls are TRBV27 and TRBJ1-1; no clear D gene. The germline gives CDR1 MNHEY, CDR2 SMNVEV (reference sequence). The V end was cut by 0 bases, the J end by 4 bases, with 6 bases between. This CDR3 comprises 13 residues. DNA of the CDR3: TGTGCCAGCAGTTTATCGGCCAGCACTGAAGCTTTCTTT. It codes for CASSLSASTEAFF.

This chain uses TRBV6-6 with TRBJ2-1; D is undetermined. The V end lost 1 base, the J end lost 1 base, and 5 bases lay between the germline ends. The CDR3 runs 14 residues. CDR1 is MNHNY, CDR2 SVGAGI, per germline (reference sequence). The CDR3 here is CASSYWRSYNEQFF. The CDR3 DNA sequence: TGTGCCAGCAGTTACTGGCGGTCCTACAATGAGCAGTTCTTC.

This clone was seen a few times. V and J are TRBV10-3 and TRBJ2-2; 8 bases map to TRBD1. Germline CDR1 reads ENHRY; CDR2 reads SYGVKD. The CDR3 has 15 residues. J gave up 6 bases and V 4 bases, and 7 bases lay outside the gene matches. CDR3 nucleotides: TGTGCCATCAGTGCCTCGACAGGGGTAGCCGGGGAGCTGTTTTTT. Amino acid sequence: CAISASTGVAGELFF.

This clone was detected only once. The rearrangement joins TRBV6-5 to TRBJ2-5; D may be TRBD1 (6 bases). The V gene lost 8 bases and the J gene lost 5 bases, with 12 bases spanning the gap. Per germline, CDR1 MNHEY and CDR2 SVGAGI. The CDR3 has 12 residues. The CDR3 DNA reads TGTGCCAGCTGGGGGCTCGGGGAGACCCAGTACTTC. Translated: CASWGLGETQYF.

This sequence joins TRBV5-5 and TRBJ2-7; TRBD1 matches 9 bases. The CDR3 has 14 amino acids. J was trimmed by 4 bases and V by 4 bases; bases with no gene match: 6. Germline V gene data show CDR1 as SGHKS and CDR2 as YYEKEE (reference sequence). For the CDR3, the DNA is TGTGCCAGCAGCCCCGGACAGGGGATGTACGAGCAGTACTTC. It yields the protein CASSPGQGMYEQYF. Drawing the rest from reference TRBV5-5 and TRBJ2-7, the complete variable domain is DAGVTQSPTHLIKTRGQQVTLRCSPISGHKSVSWYQQVLGQGPQFIFQYYEKEERGRGNFPDRFSARQFPNYSSELNVNALLLGDSALYLCASSPGQGMYEQYFGPGTRLTVT.

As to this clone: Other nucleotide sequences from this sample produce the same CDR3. The CDR3 DNA sequence: TGTGCCAGCAGCTTACTAGCGGGGGGGACAGATACGCAGTATTTT. It is translated as CASSLLAGGTDTQYF. This chain connects TRBV11-2 to TRBJ2-3; TRBD2 matches 12 bases. The germline V gene encodes CDR1 SGHAT and CDR2 FQNNGV. V gave up 2 bases and J gave up 3 bases; unmatched junction bases: 0. This CDR3 is 15 amino acids long. The variable domain in full, with the rest retrieved from reference TRBV11-2 and TRBJ2-3, is EAGVAQSPRYKIIEKRQSVAFWCNPISGHATLYWYQQILGQGPKLLIQFQNNGVVDDSQLPKDRFSAERLKGVDSTLKIQPAKLEDSAVYLCASSLLAGGTDTQYFGPGTRLTVL.

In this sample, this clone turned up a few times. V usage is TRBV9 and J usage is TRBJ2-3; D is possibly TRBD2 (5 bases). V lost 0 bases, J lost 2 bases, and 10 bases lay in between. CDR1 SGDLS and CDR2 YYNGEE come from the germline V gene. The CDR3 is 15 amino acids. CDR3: CASSVGGRVTDTQYF. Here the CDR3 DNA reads TGTGCCAGCAGCGTAGGTGGGCGGGTCACAGATACGCAGTATTTT.

This CDR3 is CASRRHEQFF. For the CDR3, the DNA is TGTGCCAGCAGGAGGCATGAGCAGTTCTTC. V gene TRBV6-1 combines with J gene TRBJ2-1, with no clear D. Deletions cut 6 bases from V and 8 bases from J, with 5 bases between. Germline CDR1 is MNHNS and CDR2 is SASEGT. This CDR3 spans 10 amino acids.

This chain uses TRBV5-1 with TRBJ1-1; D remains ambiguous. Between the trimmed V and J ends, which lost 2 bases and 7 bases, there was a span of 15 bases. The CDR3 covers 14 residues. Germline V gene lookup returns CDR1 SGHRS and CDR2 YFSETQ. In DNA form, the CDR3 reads TGCGCCAGCAGCTTAGAGTTTAACGGGATTGAAGCTTTCTTT. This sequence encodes CASSLEFNGIEAFF. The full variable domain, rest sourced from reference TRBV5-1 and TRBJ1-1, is KAGVTQTPRYLIKTRGQQVTLSCSPISGHRSVSWYQQTPGQGLQFLFEYFSETQRNKGNFPGRFSGRQFSNSRSEMNVSTLELGDSALYLCASSLEFNGIEAFFGQGTRLTVV.

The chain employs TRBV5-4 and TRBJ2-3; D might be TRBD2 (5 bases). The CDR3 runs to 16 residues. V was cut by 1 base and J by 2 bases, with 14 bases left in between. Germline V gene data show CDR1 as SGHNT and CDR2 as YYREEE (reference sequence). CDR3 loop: CASSLKASPLTDTQYF. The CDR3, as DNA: TGTGCCAGCAGCTTGAAGGCTAGCCCCCTCACAGATACGCAGTATTTT.

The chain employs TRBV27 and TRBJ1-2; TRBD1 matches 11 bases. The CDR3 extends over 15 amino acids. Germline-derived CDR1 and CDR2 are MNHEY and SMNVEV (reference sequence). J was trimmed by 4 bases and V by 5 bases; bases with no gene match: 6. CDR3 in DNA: TGTGCCAGCAGTCTCCGGACAGGGGGCTCCTATGGCTACACCTTC. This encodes CASSLRTGGSYGYTF.

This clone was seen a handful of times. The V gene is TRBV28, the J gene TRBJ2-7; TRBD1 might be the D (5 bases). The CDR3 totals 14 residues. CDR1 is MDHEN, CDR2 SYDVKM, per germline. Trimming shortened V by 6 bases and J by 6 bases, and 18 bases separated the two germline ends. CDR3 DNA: TGTGCCAGCAGCCGTAATGGCAGGGCGGTCGAGCAGTACTTC. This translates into CASSRNGRAVEQYF.

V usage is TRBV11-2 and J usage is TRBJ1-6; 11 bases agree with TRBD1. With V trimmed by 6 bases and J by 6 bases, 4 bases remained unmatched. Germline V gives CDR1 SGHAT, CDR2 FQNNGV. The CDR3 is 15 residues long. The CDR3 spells CASRSGTGGNSPLHF. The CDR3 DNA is TGTGCCAGCAGGTCCGGGACAGGGGGTAATTCACCCCTCCACTTT.